This TCR beta chain was observed in a study of identical twins. Broader study findings: Twins shared beta out-of-frame sequences in excess, but this excess was weaker. Zero-insertion findings could be partly confounded by invariant cells (MAIT and iNKT cells).

Unique molecular identifiers were present on the cDNA, which also gained a universal primer site by template switching. TCRdb itself ran the 5' RACE reads through MiXCR, one entry per CDR3 protein. The sample has some 590,000 distinct CDR3 sequences, 9.6% seen once. This clonotype was counted a few times. Its antigen is currently unknown. Trimming stripped 4 bases from V and 4 bases from J, with 15 bases between. The CDR3 totals 14 residues. Germline V CDR1 and CDR2: SGHRS, YFSETQ. In addition, the sample was reused for a study of yellow fever vaccine responses in identical twins. In that study: Twins' vaccine T cell response reportedly seemed partly convergent, partly personalized.

Source material: PBMCs. The rearrangement links TRBV5-1 to TRBJ2-7; either TRBD1 or TRBD2 may fit D (5 bases each). The sequence came from a woman in her late teens or twenties in good health. The CDR3 reads CASSADWGDYEQYF. The DNA for the CDR3 is TGCGCCAGCAGCGCGGACTGGGGCGATTACGAGCAGTACTTC.